Shown below are 14 T cell receptor beta chains from a single sample sequenced in a study of beta chain features in type 1 diabetes. Reverse transcribing all isolated RNA meant expressed TCRB transcripts were sequenced. TCRdb's table, derived via immunoSEQ multiplex PCR, lists solely in-frame clones and lacks some. The sample shows roughly 240,000 clones, roughly an eighth of them seen only once. The sample taken for sequencing was naive CD4+ T cells from blood. The origin of the receptors is a woman in her thirties or forties in good health.

This chain connects TRBV5-1 to TRBJ2-2, with 8 bases lining up with TRBD1. The CDR3 covers 16 residues. The ends lost 4 bases at V and 0 bases at J; junction bases unmatched: 5. From germline, CDR1 is SGHRS and CDR2 YFSETQ. CDR3 protein: CASSQGQGTNTGELFF. CDR3 nucleotides: TGCGCCAGCAGCCAAGGACAGGGCACGAACACCGGGGAGCTGTTTTTT.

This clone has a handful of counts. This sequence joins TRBV15 and TRBJ1-2, with 8 positions matching TRBD1. The CDR3 is 16 amino acids. Trimming took 0 bases from V and 1 from J; bases not matched to a gene: 4. CDR1 LNHNV and CDR2 YYDKDF come from the germline V gene (reference sequence). Written as DNA, the CDR3 is TGTGCCACCAGCAGAGATGGGACAGGCCTTAACTATGGCTACACCTTC. Its translation: CATSRDGTGLNYGYTF.

This clone was seen more than once but under ten times. J is TRBJ2-1 and V is TRBV5-1; 7 nucleotides agree with TRBD1. This CDR3 region has 16 residues. V was clipped by 0 bases and J by 0 bases; unmatched bases: 3. Germline-derived CDR1 and CDR2 are SGHRS and YFSETQ. The CDR3 sequence is CASSLDGDSSYNEQFF. The CDR3 nucleotides read TGCGCCAGCAGCTTGGATGGGGACAGCTCCTACAATGAGCAGTTCTTC.

The rearrangement links TRBV5-4 to TRBJ1-5; 12 bases agree with TRBD1. J gave up 7 bases and V 3 bases, and 8 bases lay outside the gene matches. This CDR3 comprises 16 residues. Germline V gene lookup returns CDR1 SGHNT and CDR2 YYREEE (reference sequence). The CDR3 bases are TGTGCCAGCAGCTGGCCCGGGACAGGGGGCGACCAGCCCCAGCATTTT. It codes for CASSWPGTGGDQPQHF.

The chain joins TRBV2 to TRBJ1-2; weak D call: TRBD1 (6 bases). V lost 5 bases to trimming and J lost 8 bases, with 15 bases between them. The CDR3 runs to 13 residues. Germline assignment: CDR1 SNHLY and CDR2 FYNNEI. CDR3 amino acids: CASSLKQGGGYTF. CDR3 nucleotides: TGTGCCAGCAGTCTAAAACAGGGCGGAGGCTACACCTTC.

In this sample, this clone turned up a few times. The rearrangement joins TRBV4-3 to TRBJ1-2; TRBD1 aligns across 8 bases. This CDR3 has 13 residues. The trim removed 4 bases at V and 7 bases at J, leaving 5 bases unmatched. Looked up from germline, CDR1 is LGHNA and CDR2 is YSLEER. As DNA, the CDR3 is TGCGCCAGCAGCCCGGACAGGGATTCTGGCTACACCTTC. Translating gives CASSPDRDSGYTF.

The chain combines TRBV29-1 with TRBJ1-2; 7 bases align to TRBD1. CDR1 is SQVTM and CDR2 is ANQGSEA in the germline V gene. CDR3 length: 14 amino acids. J lost 7 bases, V lost 2 bases, and 10 bases had no gene match. DNA of the CDR3: TGCAGCGTTGAACCTGGGACAGCAGCCCGTGGCTACACCTTC. This encodes CSVEPGTAARGYTF.

This clone was detected only a few times. The chain couples TRBV18 to TRBJ1-1; no firm D call. Germline CDR1 reads KGHSH; CDR2 reads LQKENI. The germline V and J ends were trimmed by 0 bases and 4 bases, with 27 bases remaining between them. The CDR3 covers 20 residues. The CDR3 reads CASSPPYRLRGSTPGTEAFF. In DNA, the CDR3 is TGTGCCAGCTCACCACCCTATCGACTAAGAGGATCAACCCCGGGCACTGAAGCTTTCTTT.

This clone was seen more than once but under ten times. The V gene is TRBV15, the J gene TRBJ2-6; perhaps TRBD2 as D (6 bases). This CDR3 has 20 residues. Between the trimmed V and J ends, which lost 2 bases and 0 bases, there was a span of 20 bases. Germline assignment: CDR1 LNHNV and CDR2 YYDKDF (reference sequence). CDR3 in DNA: TGTGCCACCAGCAGACCCCCGGGACTGGGAGTAGGCTCTGGGGCCAACGTCCTGACTTTC. It codes for CATSRPPGLGVGSGANVLTF.

This clone was seen a few times. The CDR3 loop reads CAISSGTGNYGYTF. The CDR3 coding sequence is TGTGCCATCAGCTCCGGGACAGGCAACTATGGCTACACCTTC. J is TRBJ1-2 and V is TRBV10-3; 8 bases are shared with TRBD1. The CDR3 spans 14 residues. Germline V gives CDR1 ENHRY, CDR2 SYGVKD. With 6 bases clipped from V and 2 bases from J, the junction kept 5 bases outside the gene matches.

The chain recombines TRBV5-4 with TRBJ2-5, with D perhaps TRBD2 (6 bases). The germline V gene has CDR1 SGHNT and CDR2 YYREEE (reference sequence). V gave up 3 bases and J gave up 5 bases, with 14 bases separating them. This CDR3 contains 14 residues. CDR3 sequence: CASSSTGTGETQYF. As DNA, the CDR3 is TGTGCCAGCAGCTCGACCGGGACTGGGGAGACCCAGTACTTC. Full variable domain (rest looked up from reference TRBV5-4 and TRBJ2-5): ETGVTQSPTHLIKTRGQQVTLRCSSQSGHNTVSWYQQALGQGPQFIFQYYREEENGRGNFPPRFSGLQFPNYSSELNVNALELDDSALYLCASSSTGTGETQYFGPGTRLLVL.

This clone was detected a few times. The chain recombines TRBV7-2 with TRBJ2-7; 9 bases are shared with TRBD2. This CDR3 has 19 amino acids. Per the germline V gene, CDR1 is SGHTA and CDR2 is FQGNSA. V lost 1 base to trimming and J lost 4 bases; unmatched junction nucleotides: 17. The CDR3 region is CASSLVASGEGAGWYEQYF. CDR3 nucleotides: TGTGCCAGCAGCTTAGTGGCTAGCGGGGAGGGTGCTGGTTGGTACGAGCAGTACTTC.

This clone was counted only a few times. The chain employs TRBV19 and TRBJ2-5; D possibly corresponds to TRBD1 (6 bases). Between the trimmed V and J ends, which lost 4 bases and 5 bases, there was a span of 14 bases. The CDR3 runs to 14 residues. From germline, CDR1 is LNHDA and CDR2 SQIVND (reference sequence). The CDR3 DNA reads as TGTGCCAGTAGTAGTTCTTGGGGGCTTGAGACCCAGTACTTC. It encodes CASSSSWGLETQYF.

This clone showed up just a few times. J is TRBJ2-5 and V is TRBV5-6; 8 bases align to TRBD1. V lost 0 bases, J lost 2 bases, and 6 bases stayed unmatched. The CDR3 spans 16 residues. In germline, CDR1 is SGHDT, CDR2 YYEEEE. CDR3 residues: CASSLDGDRSQETQYF. CDR3 bases: TGTGCCAGCAGCTTGGACGGGGACAGGTCACAAGAGACCCAGTACTTC.